The 23 T cell receptor beta chains listed next were all sequenced from one sample in a study of T cell repertoires in ileal Crohn's disease. Using immunoSEQ multiplex PCR, the repertoire was profiled, and TCRdb retains in-frame clones only, with some absent. The sample comprises 5,600 or so clones, approximately 85% of which are singletons, and 9% to 10% rests with the top ten. Sequences were obtained from ileal tissue. The receptors stem from an adult with Crohn's disease.

The V gene is TRBV6-5, the J gene TRBJ2-1; 11 nucleotides align to TRBD2. The CDR3 loop spans 15 amino acids. Germline V gene data show CDR1 as MNHEY and CDR2 as SVGAGI. Trimming removed 3 bases from V and 9 bases from J; junction bases left unmatched: 7. CDR3 nucleotide sequence: TGTGCCAGCAGTTATGGTAGCGGGGGGGCAAGTGAGCAGTTCTTC. It is translated as CASSYGSGGASEQFF.

The chain joins TRBV14 to TRBJ1-3, with D perhaps matching TRBD1 (5 bases). Germline CDR1 is SGHDN and CDR2 is FVKESK. CDR3 length equals 17 residues. With 1 base removed from V and 3 bases from J, the gap between germline ends came to 16 bases. The CDR3 DNA reads TGTGCCAGCAGCCAAGCGAGGGGAGGACTAGTTGGAAACACCATATATTTT. Residues: CASSQARGGLVGNTIYF.

This rearrangement joins TRBV29-1 to TRBJ2-5; TRBD2 agrees at 7 bases. This CDR3 spans 14 amino acids. Germline V gene sequence: CDR1 SQVTM, CDR2 ANQGSEA. V shed 2 bases and J 1 base; nucleotides not matched to a gene: 4. This CDR3 is CSVEPAGFQETQYF. The CDR3 region has the DNA TGCAGCGTTGAACCAGCGGGGTTCCAAGAGACCCAGTACTTC.

The chain carries TRBV6-6 and TRBJ1-3; D might be TRBD1 (5 bases). Per the germline V gene, CDR1 is MNHNY and CDR2 is SVGAGI (reference sequence). Trimming pared 10 bases from V and 0 bases from J, leaving 13 bases between. The CDR3 has 14 residues. As DNA, the CDR3 is TGTGCCACCCTACAGGTTGACTCTGGAAACACCATATATTTT. Translating it yields CATLQVDSGNTIYF.

V usage is TRBV4-1 and J usage is TRBJ1-2; 10 nucleotides agree with TRBD1. CDR1 is MGHRA and CDR2 is YSYEKL in the germline V gene. The CDR3 consists of 15 residues. The ends lost 0 bases at V and 4 bases at J; junction bases unmatched: 2. CDR3 sequence (DNA): TGCGCCAGCAGCCAAGAGGGACAGGGGCCCTATGGCTACACCTTC. Translating gives CASSQEGQGPYGYTF.

The chain uses TRBV6-4 and TRBJ2-1, with a possible D match to TRBD2 (6 bases). Germline CDR1 MRHNA, CDR2 SNTAGT. The CDR3 sequence is 15 residues long. V lost 4 bases and J 5 bases, leaving 15 bases between the germline ends. CDR3: CASSAGLSGDNEQFF. The CDR3 bases are TGTGCCAGCAGTGCAGGACTATCCGGGGACAATGAGCAGTTCTTC.

V is TRBV29-1 and J is TRBJ2-2; tentative D call: TRBD2 (5 bases). The V and J ends lost 3 bases and 2 bases respectively, with 7 bases between them. The CDR3 loop spans 13 amino acids. CDR1 is SQVTM, CDR2 ANQGSEA, per germline. This CDR3 is CSVDGENTGELFF. CDR3 nucleotides: TGCAGCGTTGACGGGGAAAACACCGGGGAGCTGTTTTTT.

The genes are TRBV11-2 and TRBJ1-1; D unresolved. V was cut by 6 bases and J by 0 bases, with 11 bases left in between. This CDR3 has 14 residues. Germline values: CDR1 SGHAT, CDR2 FQNNGV. CDR3 nucleotides: TGTGCCAGCAGGAGGGCGGGATTGAACACTGAAGCTTTCTTT. This encodes CASRRAGLNTEAFF.

This rearrangement joins TRBV6-5 to TRBJ2-1, with TRBD1 as a possible D gene (6 bases). Looked up from germline, CDR1 is MNHEY and CDR2 is SVGAGI. The CDR3 runs 13 residues. V lost 6 bases and J lost 5, with 11 bases in between. The CDR3, as DNA: TGTGCCAGCAGGGACGAGGGGGACAATGAGCAGTTCTTC. It codes for CASRDEGDNEQFF.

The chain employs TRBV6-1 and TRBJ1-2; 8 nucleotides agree with TRBD1. This CDR3 spans 15 amino acids. The germline CDR1 and CDR2 sequences are MNHNS and SASEGT. J was trimmed by 1 base and V by 6 bases; bases with no gene match: 7. CDR3 sequence reads: CASSAGQGLNYGYTF. CDR3 nucleotide sequence: TGTGCCAGCAGCGCCGGACAGGGACTTAACTATGGCTACACCTTC.

The chain joins TRBV4-3 to TRBJ2-2; 8 bases match TRBD1. Germline CDR1 LGHNA, CDR2 YSLEER. J gave up 5 bases and V 0 bases, and 5 bases lay outside the gene matches. The CDR3 runs to 16 residues. The CDR3 DNA reads TGCGCCAGCAGCCAAGATTGGCGACAGGGGACCGGGGAGCTGTTTTTT. Protein product: CASSQDWRQGTGELFF.

This clone has a handful of counts. This chain connects TRBV11-2 to TRBJ2-1; D gene ambiguous. The V gene's germline CDR1 is SGHAT and CDR2 FQNNGV. V was clipped by 1 base and J by 4 bases, with 11 bases between them. This CDR3 region has 15 residues. CDR3 DNA: TGTGCCAGCAGCTTAGCTTCCCCCAGATACAATGAGCAGTTCTTC. This translates into CASSLASPRYNEQFF. Together with reference TRBV11-2 and TRBJ2-1, the CDR3 gives the full variable domain: EAGVAQSPRYKIIEKRQSVAFWCNPISGHATLYWYQQILGQGPKLLIQFQNNGVVDDSQLPKDRFSAERLKGVDSTLKIQPAKLEDSAVYLCASSLASPRYNEQFFGPGTRLTVL.

CDR3 residues: CASRPIRGRKETQYF. CDR3 nucleotides: TGTGCCAGCAGGCCAATCAGGGGGCGTAAAGAGACCCAGTACTTC. The V and J genes are TRBV6-5 and TRBJ2-5; 8 bases align to TRBD1. Germline CDR1 and CDR2: MNHEY and SVGAGI. V lost 6 bases and J lost 3; bases outside the gene matches: 9. The CDR3 loop spans 15 amino acids.

This chain links TRBV4-1 with TRBJ1-2; the match to TRBD1 covers 7 bases. Trimming cost V 2 bases and J 2 bases; bases outside gene matches: 2. The CDR3 runs to 14 residues. Germline V CDR1 and CDR2: MGHRA, YSYEKL. CDR3 loop: CASSQQGDNYGYTF. DNA of the CDR3: TGCGCCAGCAGCCAACAGGGGGACAACTATGGCTACACCTTC.

The rearrangement links TRBV27 to TRBJ1-2; perhaps TRBD1 as D (5 bases). CDR3 length: 15 amino acids. The V end was cut by 2 bases, the J end by 5 bases, with 15 bases between. In germline, CDR1 is MNHEY, CDR2 SMNVEV (reference sequence). This chain's CDR3 is CASSLGDGGFYGYTF. CDR3 DNA: TGTGCCAGCAGTTTAGGAGACGGGGGGTTTTATGGCTACACCTTC.

The chain employs TRBV7-2 and TRBJ1-2; 11 bases match TRBD1. The germline gives CDR1 SGHTA, CDR2 FQGNSA. The CDR3 contains 14 residues. Trimming cost V 5 bases and J 7 bases; bases outside gene matches: 6. DNA for the CDR3: TGTGCCAGCAGCCCCGGACAGGGGGCTAGTGGCTACACCTTC. This sequence encodes CASSPGQGASGYTF.

V is TRBV10-3 and J is TRBJ1-3, with 7 bases aligning to TRBD1. The CDR3 extends over 13 amino acids. The ends lost 6 bases at V and 2 bases at J; junction bases unmatched: 1. Germline lookup yields CDR1 ENHRY and CDR2 SYGVKD. The CDR3, as DNA: TGTGCCATCAGCCAGGGGGCTGGAAACACCATATATTTT. Translated: CAISQGAGNTIYF.

J is TRBJ1-4 and V is TRBV5-1, with D maybe TRBD1 (6 bases). The CDR3 is made up of 16 amino acids. V was clipped by 0 bases and J by 4 bases, with 13 bases between them. In germline, CDR1 is SGHRS, CDR2 YFSETQ. The CDR3 protein is CASSLGDRIFNEKLFF. CDR3 sequence (DNA): TGCGCCAGCAGCTTGGGTGACAGGATCTTTAATGAAAAACTGTTTTTT. The entire variable domain, with the rest obtained from reference TRBV5-1 and TRBJ1-4, is as follows: KAGVTQTPRYLIKTRGQQVTLSCSPISGHRSVSWYQQTPGQGLQFLFEYFSETQRNKGNFPGRFSGRQFSNSRSEMNVSTLELGDSALYLCASSLGDRIFNEKLFFGSGTQLSVL.

This clone was recorded only once. The chain has TRBV7-3 and TRBJ2-2; 9 bases align to TRBD2. The CDR3 runs 16 residues. Trimming took 5 bases from V and 7 from J; bases not matched to a gene: 11. CDR1 is SGHTA, CDR2 FQGTGA, per germline. CDR3 sequence: CASSPGAGGQIGELFF. The DNA of the CDR3 is TGTGCCAGCAGCCCCGGGGCGGGGGGGCAGATCGGGGAGCTGTTTTTT.

The chain combines TRBV5-1 with TRBJ2-7; TRBD2 might be the D (6 bases). Germline V gene sequence: CDR1 SGHRS, CDR2 YFSETQ. With 0 bases removed from V and 7 bases from J, the gap between germline ends came to 8 bases. The CDR3 is made up of 12 amino acids. The CDR3 reads CASSLVEGEQYF. In nucleotides, the CDR3 is TGCGCCAGCAGCTTGGTGGAGGGGGAGCAGTACTTC.

This clone was detected only a few times. The sample holds other DNA sequences that translate to the same CDR3. This chain uses TRBV5-5 with TRBJ2-3; D might be TRBD2 (6 bases). Trimming shortened V by 2 bases and J by 1 base, and 11 bases separated the two germline ends. Germline CDR1 and CDR2: SGHKS and YYEKEE (reference sequence). The CDR3 covers 15 residues. In DNA form, the CDR3 reads TGTGCCAGCAGCTTAACCGGGGGACGCACAGATACGCAGTATTTT. This codes for CASSLTGGRTDTQYF.

The chain recombines TRBV7-3 with TRBJ2-1; 10 positions match TRBD2. The CDR3 has 19 amino acids. V was pared by 5 bases and J by 4 bases, with 17 bases of the junction left unmatched. The germline gives CDR1 SGHTA, CDR2 FQGTGA. CDR3 DNA: TGTGCCAGCAGCCCGGCGGCTAGCGGGGGAGTGGGGCCTTACAATGAGCAGTTCTTC. Its protein product is CASSPAASGGVGPYNEQFF.

The chain has TRBV30 and TRBJ1-6; D not resolved. V lost 3 bases, J lost 10 bases, and 16 bases lay in between. The CDR3 covers 14 residues. Germline CDR1 and CDR2: GTSNPN and SVGIG (reference sequence). The chain's CDR3 is CAWRSEGSGSPLHF. CDR3 coding DNA: TGTGCCTGGAGGAGTGAAGGGAGTGGATCACCCCTCCACTTT.